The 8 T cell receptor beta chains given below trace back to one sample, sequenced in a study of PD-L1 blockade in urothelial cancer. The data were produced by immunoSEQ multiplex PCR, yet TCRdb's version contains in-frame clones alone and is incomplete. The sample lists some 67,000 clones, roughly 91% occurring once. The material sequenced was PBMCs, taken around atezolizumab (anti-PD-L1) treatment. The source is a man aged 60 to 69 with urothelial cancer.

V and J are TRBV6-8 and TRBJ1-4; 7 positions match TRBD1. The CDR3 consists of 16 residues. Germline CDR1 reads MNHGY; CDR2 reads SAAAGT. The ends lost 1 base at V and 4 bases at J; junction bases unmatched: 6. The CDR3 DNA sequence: TGTGCCAGCAGTTACTGGGCCGGGACAGATAATGAAAAACTGTTTTTT. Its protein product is CASSYWAGTDNEKLFF.

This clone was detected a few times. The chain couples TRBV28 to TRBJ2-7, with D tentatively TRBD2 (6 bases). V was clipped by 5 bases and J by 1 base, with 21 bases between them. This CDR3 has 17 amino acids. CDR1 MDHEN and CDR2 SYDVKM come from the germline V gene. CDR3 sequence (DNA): TGTGCCAGCAGTCCCGGTCCCCACCGGGAGAAGTCCTACGAGCAGTACTTC. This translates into CASSPGPHREKSYEQYF.

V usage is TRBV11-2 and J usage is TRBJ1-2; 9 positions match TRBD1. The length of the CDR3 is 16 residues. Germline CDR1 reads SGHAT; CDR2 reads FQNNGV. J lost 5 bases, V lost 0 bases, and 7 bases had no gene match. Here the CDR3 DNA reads TGTGCCAGCAGCTTAGAGGGGGGGACAGGGTGGTATGGCTACACCTTC. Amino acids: CASSLEGGTGWYGYTF.

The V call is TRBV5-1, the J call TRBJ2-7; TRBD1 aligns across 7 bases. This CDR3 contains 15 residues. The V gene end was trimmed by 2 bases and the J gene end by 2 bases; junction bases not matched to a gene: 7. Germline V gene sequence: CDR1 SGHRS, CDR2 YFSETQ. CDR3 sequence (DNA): TGCGCCAGCAGCTTTACCGGGACAGCGACCTACGAGCAGTACTTC. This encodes CASSFTGTATYEQYF.

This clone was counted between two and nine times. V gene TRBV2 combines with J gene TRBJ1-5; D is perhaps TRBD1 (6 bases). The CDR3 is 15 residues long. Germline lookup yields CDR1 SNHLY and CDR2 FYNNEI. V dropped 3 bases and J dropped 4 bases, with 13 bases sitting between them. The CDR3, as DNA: TGTGCCAGCAGTGAGCAGGGACAACCAAATCAGCCCCAGCATTTT. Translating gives CASSEQGQPNQPQHF.

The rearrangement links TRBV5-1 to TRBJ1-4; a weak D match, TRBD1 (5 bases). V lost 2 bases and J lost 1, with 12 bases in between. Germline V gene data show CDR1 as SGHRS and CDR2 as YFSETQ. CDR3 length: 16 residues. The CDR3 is CASSLVAGGTNEKLFF. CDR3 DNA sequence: TGCGCCAGCAGCTTAGTCGCGGGGGGAACTAATGAAAAACTGTTTTTT.

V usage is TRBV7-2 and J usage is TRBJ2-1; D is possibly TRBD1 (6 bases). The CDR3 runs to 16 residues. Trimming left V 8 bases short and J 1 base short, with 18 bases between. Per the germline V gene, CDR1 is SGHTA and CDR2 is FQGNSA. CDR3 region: CASLGRGPASYNEQFF. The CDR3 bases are TGTGCCAGCCTGGGCAGGGGACCTGCTTCCTACAATGAGCAGTTCTTC.

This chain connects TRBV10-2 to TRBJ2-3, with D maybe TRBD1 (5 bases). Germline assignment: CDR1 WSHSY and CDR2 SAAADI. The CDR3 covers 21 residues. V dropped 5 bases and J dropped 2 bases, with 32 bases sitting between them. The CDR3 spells CASSLPYSVDGTGPNTDTQYF. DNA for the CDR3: TGCGCCAGCAGTCTTCCATATTCTGTGGACGGTACAGGACCGAACACAGATACGCAGTATTTT.